The clone carrying this TCR beta chain was observed many times. The data were obtained in a study of T cells in Graves' hyperthyroidism and ophthalmopathy. Uncontrolled infection, other autoimmune disease, pregnancy and lactation each barred patients from inclusion. PBMCs were sourced from less than 13 ml fresh peripheral blood. The investigators amplified TCR beta CDR3 regions from RNA transcripts. First-round RT-PCR targeting the TCR CDR3 was performed with the HTBI primer set. TCRdb independently ran MiXCR on the multiplex PCR reads; one entry per CDR3 protein. The table lists around 300,000 distinct CDR3 sequences, roughly 15% of them singletons, with around 32% in the top ten. The germline gives CDR1 MNHNS, CDR2 SASEGT. V was shortened by 7 bases and J by 8 bases, with 18 bases between the two germline ends. The length of the CDR3 is 14 residues.

This chain connects TRBV6-1 to TRBJ2-4; D perhaps matches TRBD1 (5 bases). The source is a woman between 35 and 50 years old with Graves' ophthalmopathy. The source material was blood. CDR3 in amino acids: CASNIRGTFDIQYF. For the CDR3, the DNA is TGTGCCAGCAACATAAGGGGTACTTTCGACATTCAGTACTTC.